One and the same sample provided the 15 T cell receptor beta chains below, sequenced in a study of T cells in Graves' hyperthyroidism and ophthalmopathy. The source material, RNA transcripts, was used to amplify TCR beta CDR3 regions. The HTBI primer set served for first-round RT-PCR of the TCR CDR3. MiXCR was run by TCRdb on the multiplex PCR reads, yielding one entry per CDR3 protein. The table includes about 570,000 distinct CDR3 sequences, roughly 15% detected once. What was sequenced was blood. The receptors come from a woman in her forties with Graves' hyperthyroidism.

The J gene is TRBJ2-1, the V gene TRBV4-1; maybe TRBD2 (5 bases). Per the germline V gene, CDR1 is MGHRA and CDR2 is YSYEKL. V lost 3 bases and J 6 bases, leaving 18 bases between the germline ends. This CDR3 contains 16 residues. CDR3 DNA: TGCGCCAGCAGCCAGGAGGTTGAGGTTTTGGGCAATGAGCAGTTCTTC. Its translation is CASSQEVEVLGNEQFF.

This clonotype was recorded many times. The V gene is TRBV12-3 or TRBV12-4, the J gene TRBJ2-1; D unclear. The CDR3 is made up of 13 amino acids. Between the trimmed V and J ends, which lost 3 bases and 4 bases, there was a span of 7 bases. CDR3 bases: TGTGCCAGCAGTTTCGTGGTATACAATGAGCAGTTCTTC. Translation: CASSFVVYNEQFF.

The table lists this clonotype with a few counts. CDR3 in DNA: TGTGCCAGTAGAGAAAATACGGATACGCAGTATTTT. Protein product: CASRENTDTQYF. This rearrangement joins TRBV19 to TRBJ2-3; D gene unclear. The V end was cut by 6 bases, the J end by 6 bases, with 10 bases between. The germline CDR1 and CDR2 sequences are LNHDA and SQIVND (reference sequence). The length of the CDR3 is 12 residues.

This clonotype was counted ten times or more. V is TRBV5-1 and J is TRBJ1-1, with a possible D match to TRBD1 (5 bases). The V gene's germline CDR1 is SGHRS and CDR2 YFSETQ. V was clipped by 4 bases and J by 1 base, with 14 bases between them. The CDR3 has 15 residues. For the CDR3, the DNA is TGCGCCAGCAGCCCCCGGGGCTTAGAGAACACTGAAGCTTTCTTT. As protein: CASSPRGLENTEAFF.

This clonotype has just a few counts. As DNA, the CDR3 is TGCGCCAGCAGCTTGTCCGGGACAGCTGACGGGTACCAAGAGACCCAGTACTTC. This sequence encodes CASSLSGTADGYQETQYF. The rearrangement uses TRBV4-1 and TRBJ2-5; 7 nucleotides line up with TRBD1. CDR3 size: 18 residues. From germline, CDR1 is MGHRA and CDR2 YSYEKL. V was pared by 5 bases and J by 0 bases, with 15 bases of the junction left unmatched.

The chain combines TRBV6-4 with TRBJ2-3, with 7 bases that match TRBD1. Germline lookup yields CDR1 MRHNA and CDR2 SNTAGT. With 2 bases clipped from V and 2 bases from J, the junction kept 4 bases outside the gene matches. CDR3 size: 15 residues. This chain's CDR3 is CASSDGDSYTDTQYF. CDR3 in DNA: TGTGCCAGCAGTGACGGGGACAGCTACACAGATACGCAGTATTTT.

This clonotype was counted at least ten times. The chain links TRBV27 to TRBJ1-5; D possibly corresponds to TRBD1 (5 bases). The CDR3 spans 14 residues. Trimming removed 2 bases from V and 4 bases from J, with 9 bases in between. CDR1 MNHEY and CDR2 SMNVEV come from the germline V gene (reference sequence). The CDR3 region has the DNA TGTGCCAGCAGTTTAGGCTCAGGGAATCAGCCCCAGCATTTT. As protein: CASSLGSGNQPQHF.

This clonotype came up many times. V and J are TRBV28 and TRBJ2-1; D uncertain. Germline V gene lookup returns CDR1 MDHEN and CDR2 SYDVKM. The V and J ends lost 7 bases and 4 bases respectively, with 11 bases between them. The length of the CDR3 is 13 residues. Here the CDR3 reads CASISMEYNEQFF. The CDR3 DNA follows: TGTGCCAGCATTTCAATGGAGTACAATGAGCAGTTCTTC.

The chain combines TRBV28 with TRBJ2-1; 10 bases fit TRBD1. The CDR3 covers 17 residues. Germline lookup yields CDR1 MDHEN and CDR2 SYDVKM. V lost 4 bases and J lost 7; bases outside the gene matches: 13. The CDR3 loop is CASSSFSGTGAGNEQFF. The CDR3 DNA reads TGTGCCAGCAGTTCCTTCTCCGGGACAGGGGCGGGGAATGAGCAGTTCTTC.

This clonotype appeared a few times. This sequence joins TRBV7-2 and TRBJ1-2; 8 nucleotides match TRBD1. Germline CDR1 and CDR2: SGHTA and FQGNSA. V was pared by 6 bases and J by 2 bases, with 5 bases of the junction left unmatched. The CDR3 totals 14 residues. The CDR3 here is CASRQGEGNYGYTF. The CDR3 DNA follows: TGTGCCAGCAGACAGGGGGAAGGCAACTATGGCTACACCTTC.

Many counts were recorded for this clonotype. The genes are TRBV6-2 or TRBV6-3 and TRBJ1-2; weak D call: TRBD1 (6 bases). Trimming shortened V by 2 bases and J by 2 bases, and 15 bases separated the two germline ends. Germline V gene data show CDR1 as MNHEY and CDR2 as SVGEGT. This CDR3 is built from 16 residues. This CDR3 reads CASSYGRGPMNYGYTF. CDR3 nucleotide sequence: TGTGCCAGCAGTTACGGACGGGGGCCCATGAACTATGGCTACACCTTC.

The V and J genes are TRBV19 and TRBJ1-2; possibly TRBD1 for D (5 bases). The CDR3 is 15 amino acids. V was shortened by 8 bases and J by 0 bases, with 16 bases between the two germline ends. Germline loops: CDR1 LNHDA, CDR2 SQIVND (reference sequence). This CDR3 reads CASSAGLLPNYGYTF. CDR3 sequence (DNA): TGTGCCAGTTCCGCGGGGCTGCTTCCTAACTATGGCTACACCTTC.

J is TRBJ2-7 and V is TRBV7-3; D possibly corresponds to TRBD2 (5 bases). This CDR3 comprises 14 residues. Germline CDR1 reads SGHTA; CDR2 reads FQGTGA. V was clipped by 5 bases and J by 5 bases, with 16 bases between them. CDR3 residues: CASSPSGRTHEQYF. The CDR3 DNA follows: TGTGCCAGCAGCCCAAGCGGCAGAACCCACGAGCAGTACTTC.

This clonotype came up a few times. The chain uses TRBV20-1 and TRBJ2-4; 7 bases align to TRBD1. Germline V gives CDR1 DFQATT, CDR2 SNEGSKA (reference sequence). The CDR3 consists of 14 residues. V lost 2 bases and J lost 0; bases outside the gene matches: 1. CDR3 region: CSARWTGAKNIQYF. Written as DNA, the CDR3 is TGCAGTGCTAGATGGACAGGAGCCAAAAACATTCAGTACTTC.

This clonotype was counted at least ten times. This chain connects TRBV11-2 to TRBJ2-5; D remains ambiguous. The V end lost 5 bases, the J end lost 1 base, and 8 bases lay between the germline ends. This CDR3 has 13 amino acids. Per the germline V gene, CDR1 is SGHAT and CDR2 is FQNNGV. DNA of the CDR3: TGTGCCAGCAGCCCCCCCCGCCAAGAGACCCAGTACTTC. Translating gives CASSPPRQETQYF.